This entry features one T cell receptor beta chain sequence. The antigen is not known. TCRdb's copy holds only in-frame clones and misses some; the assay was immunoSEQ multiplex PCR. The repertoire consists of approximately 190,000 clones, with 85% to 95% occurring once and the leading ten covering approximately 1.3%. These data are taken from a study of T cell responses to AZD1222 COVID-19 vaccine. Study as a whole: Second-dose recipients at about 4 or about 12 weeks were treated as one pooled group.

Overall study results and limits: Just six AZD1222 recipients tested seropositive at baseline.

V shed 3 bases and J shed 0 bases, with 17 bases lying between them. CDR1 is LGHDT and CDR2 is YNNKEL in the germline V gene (reference sequence). The CDR3 is made up of 17 amino acids. The chain employs TRBV3-1 (or the pseudogene TRBV3-2) and TRBJ2-5; D gene uncertain. This receptor was obtained from an adult in good health. Here the sequenced sample was peripheral blood, taken on day 0 of AZD1222 vaccination. The CDR3 loop is CASSHPPRSTYQETQYF. CDR3 DNA: TGTGCCAGCAGCCATCCCCCCAGGAGCACGTACCAAGAGACCCAGTACTTC.